Listed here is a single T cell receptor beta chain. In germline, CDR1 is ENHRY, CDR2 SYGVKD. Trimming cost V 2 bases and J 2 bases; bases outside gene matches: 5. The CDR3 loop spans 16 amino acids. The record originates from a study of T cell responses to AZD1222 COVID-19 vaccine. Repertoires were generated with immunoSEQ multiplex PCR, while TCRdb's copy carries only in-frame clones and drops some. The profile covers about 130,000 clones, with 85% appearing a single time and about 4.3% taken by the ten largest. The TCR comes from an adult who received the AZD1222 COVID-19 vaccine. The V gene is TRBV10-3, the J gene TRBJ1-5; 8 bases align to TRBD1. The sample consisted of peripheral blood, taken 28 days after the second AZD1222 dose. CDR3 nucleotide sequence: TGTGCCATCAGTGAGAGCAGGGGGCTGGGCAATCAGCCCCAGCATTTT. Translated: CAISESRGLGNQPQHF.